Following are 5 T cell receptor beta chains from one sample sequenced in a study of CD8 T cells in Susac syndrome. It was with random hexamers that roughly 0.5 to 1 ug RNA was reverse transcribed. TCRdb reprocessed the immunoSEQ multiplex PCR reads with MiXCR, giving one entry per CDR3 protein. This sample carries some 150,000 distinct CDR3 sequences, 94% of them seen once, and the ten largest clones take 0.065% to 0.1%. The sample taken for sequencing was CD4+ T cells from PBMCs. Source of these receptors: a human donor in good health.

J is TRBJ2-5 and V is TRBV11-2; 9 bases match TRBD2. The V gene's germline CDR1 is SGHAT and CDR2 FQNNGV. The V segment lost 4 bases and the J segment 2 bases; nucleotides outside the gene matches: 5. This CDR3 is built from 15 residues. The CDR3 spells CASSSGLAFQETQYF. CDR3 in DNA: TGTGCCAGCAGCTCGGGACTAGCTTTTCAAGAGACCCAGTACTTC.

This chain connects TRBV2 to TRBJ2-7; the match to TRBD1 covers 9 bases. The V segment lost 8 bases and the J segment 0 bases; nucleotides outside the gene matches: 5. Germline V gives CDR1 SNHLY, CDR2 FYNNEI. This CDR3 contains 14 residues. The CDR3 DNA sequence: TGTGCCAGCTGTCCGGGACAGGGCTCCTACGAGCAGTACTTC. Translated, it gives CASCPGQGSYEQYF. Full variable domain (remainder filled in from reference TRBV2 and TRBJ2-7): EPEVTQTPSHQVTQMGQEVILRCVPISNHLYFYWYRQILGQKVEFLVSFYNNEISEKSEIFDDQFSVERPDGSNFTLKIRSTKLEDSAMYFCASCPGQGSYEQYFGPGTRLTVT.

This chain joins TRBV18 and TRBJ1-2; TRBD1 matches at 7 bases. There are 13 residues in the CDR3. V lost 3 bases, J lost 5 bases, and 3 bases stayed unmatched. CDR1 KGHSH and CDR2 LQKENI come from the germline V gene. The CDR3: CASSPGTEYGYTF. In DNA, the CDR3 is TGTGCCAGCTCACCTGGGACAGAATATGGCTACACCTTC.

The chain joins TRBV4-2 to TRBJ1-5; TRBD1 might be the D (5 bases). With 0 bases removed from V and 7 bases from J, the gap between germline ends came to 10 bases. The CDR3 extends over 14 amino acids. The germline V gene encodes CDR1 LGHNA and CDR2 YNFKEQ. The CDR3 loop is CASSQDARDQPQHF. CDR3 DNA: TGTGCCAGCAGCCAAGATGCCAGGGACCAGCCCCAGCATTTT.

The gene calls are TRBV11-1 and TRBJ2-2; 11 bases match TRBD1. CDR1 and CDR2 (germline): SGHAT, FQDESV (reference sequence). This CDR3 contains 16 residues. The junction had 6 bases not matched to a gene; V was cut back by 5 bases and J by 4 bases. CDR3 residues: CASSPGQGASTGELFF. As DNA, the CDR3 is TGTGCCAGCAGCCCAGGACAGGGGGCGAGCACCGGGGAGCTGTTTTTT.